Listed below are T cell receptor beta chains from one sample, sequenced in a study of cytomegalovirus exposure and HLA in healthy donors. Produced via immunoSEQ multiplex PCR; TCRdb's table is partial and in-frame only. The table has 200,000 or so clones, 70% to 85% seen once. Source material: PBMCs. The receptors here all came from a woman aged 25 to 39 in good health and CMV-seropositive. CDR3s leave out the opening cysteine and the closing phenylalanine or tryptophan. For some rows the clone size is stated as once, few or many, or as a class when expanded; others skip it.

AWSSTGPGELF,TRBJ2-2,TRBV30,-
ASSFDGGQETQY,TRBJ2-5,TRBV7-9,once
ASSEGGGSADTQY,TRBJ2-3,TRBV2,-
ASSRSRTDLLSYEQY,TRBJ2-7,TRBV5-1,-
ASSHRRSVSYNEQF,TRBJ2-1,TRBV7-8,-
ASSLDGRDNEQF,TRBJ2-1,TRBV7-7,-
ASSYEGMAYEQY,TRBJ2-7,TRBV6-6,once
ATSENTGTAYEQY,TRBJ2-7,TRBV15,-
ASSFSLEGNEQF,TRBJ2-1,TRBV27,-
ASSSRGTSGTYEQY,TRBJ2-7,TRBV11-2,-
ASSQISGELF,TRBJ2-2,TRBV4-1,once
ASSPSRVTDTQY,TRBJ2-3,TRBV18,few
ASFRQGAHGYT,TRBJ1-2,TRBV18,few
ASKHGTEFNEKLF,TRBJ1-4,TRBV28,-
ASTLVQGIYQPQH,TRBJ1-5,TRBV2,few
ASSYGLAGGYYEQY,TRBJ2-7,TRBV6-6,-
ACTPGGGRAYTGELF,TRBJ2-2,TRBV30,-
ASRAGANTGELF,TRBJ2-2,TRBV7-3,-
ASKSGEESYGYT,TRBJ1-2,TRBV2,-
ASSLEASGSYNEQF,TRBJ2-1,TRBV5-1,-
ASSQGSRTGGSEAF,TRBJ1-1,TRBV5-1,-
ASILGGTEAF,TRBJ1-1,TRBV6-1,-
ATSRDERTGGNTEAF,TRBJ1-1,TRBV15,few
ASSVNRGPAGNTIY,TRBJ1-3,TRBV5-1,-
ASSKQGRVT,TRBJ1-2,TRBV5-6,few
ASSLRVDEQY,TRBJ2-7,TRBV7-8,-
ASRDTGSTDTQY,TRBJ2-3,TRBV5-1,once
ASSPLTSGPYNEQF,TRBJ2-1,TRBV5-1,few
ASRGLAGELF,TRBJ2-2,TRBV2,many
ASSSTTANSGNTIY,TRBJ1-3,TRBV5-6,-
ASSLAGLAYNEQF,TRBJ2-1,TRBV5-6,-
ASSLGGGTEAF,TRBJ1-1,TRBV5-1,-
ASSARGRDYEQY,TRBJ2-7,TRBV7-9,-
ASSFPPLSQGMALYGYT,TRBJ1-2,TRBV5-5,-
ASSLDRNHGYT,TRBJ1-2,TRBV11-2,-
ATSSRTLDGYT,TRBJ1-2,TRBV15,-
ASTMTAPDIATNEKLF,TRBJ1-4,TRBV28,-
ASSDRGYPGETQY,TRBJ2-5,TRBV6-5,-
ASSYSQGSYGYT,TRBJ1-2,TRBV6-5,-
ASSAGTSGTYEQY,TRBJ2-7,TRBV19,-
ASSPGADQPQH,TRBJ1-5,TRBV18,-